These 8 T cell receptor beta chains originate from one sample sequenced in a study of cytomegalovirus exposure and HLA in healthy donors. Produced via immunoSEQ multiplex PCR; TCRdb's table is partial and in-frame only. The sample yields 130,000 or so clones, about 88% seen once. Material: PBMCs. The receptors shown here come from a woman between 18 and 29 years old in good health and CMV-seropositive.

Concerning this clone: At the DNA level, this CDR3 is encoded by other sequences in the same sample as well. The chain is built from TRBV9 and TRBJ2-2, with a tentative D call TRBD2 (6 bases). CDR1 is SGDLS, CDR2 YYNGEE, per germline. The germline V and J ends were trimmed by 0 bases and 2 bases, with 8 bases remaining between them. The CDR3 length is 15 residues. CDR3 loop: CASSVGGVNTGELFF. The CDR3 DNA reads as TGTGCCAGCAGCGTAGGCGGGGTTAACACCGGGGAGCTGTTTTTT.

V and J are TRBV6-5 and TRBJ1-2; maybe TRBD1 (5 bases). This CDR3 is built from 13 residues. Germline lookup yields CDR1 MNHEY and CDR2 SVGAGI. Trimming removed 2 bases at V and 7 bases at J, with 11 bases between. Here the CDR3 DNA reads TGTGCCAGCAGTTACGGGCAGGGTCGTGGCTACACCTTC. It codes for CASSYGQGRGYTF.

CDR3 DNA: TGTGCCAGCAGCTTGGTTCGGGACAGATTTATCCGGGAGCAGTTCTTC. Protein sequence: CASSLVRDRFIREQFF. The J gene is TRBJ2-1, the V gene TRBV7-9; 7 positions match TRBD1. The V and J ends lost 3 bases and 10 bases, in that order; junction bases with no gene match: 15. CDR1 SEHNR and CDR2 FQNEAQ come from the germline V gene (reference sequence). The CDR3 contains 16 residues. Looking up the rest from reference TRBV7-9 and TRBJ2-1 gives the full variable domain: DTGVSQNPRHKITKRGQNVTFRCDPISEHNRLYWYRQTLGQGPEFLTYFQNEAQLEKSRLLSDRFSAERPKGSFSTLEIQRTEQGDSAMYLCASSLVRDRFIREQFFGPGTRLTVL.

This rearrangement joins TRBV9 to TRBJ1-3, with D unclear. The CDR3 is 16 amino acids. The germline V gene encodes CDR1 SGDLS and CDR2 YYNGEE. V gave up 1 base and J gave up 2 bases, with 13 bases separating them. The CDR3 DNA is TGTGCCAGCAGCGTACTCTCGGGGATCACTGGAAACACCATATATTTT. Translated: CASSVLSGITGNTIYF.

V is TRBV28 and J is TRBJ1-2; weak D call: TRBD1 (6 bases). Trimming left V 11 bases short and J 5 bases short, with 12 bases between. Germline-derived CDR1 and CDR2 are MDHEN and SYDVKM. CDR3 length equals 11 residues. CDR3 nucleotides: TGTGCCGGGGGCAGAGGGTATGGCTACACCTTC. It translates to CAGGRGYGYTF.

The rearrangement joins TRBV27 to TRBJ1-4, with TRBD1 as a possible D gene (6 bases). Germline V CDR1 and CDR2: MNHEY, SMNVEV (reference sequence). V dropped 4 bases and J dropped 8 bases, with 11 bases sitting between them. CDR3 length: 13 amino acids. The CDR3 region is CASSSQGREKLFF. DNA of the CDR3: TGTGCCAGCAGTTCACAGGGTCGGGAAAAACTGTTTTTT.

The rearrangement joins TRBV5-1 to TRBJ1-1, with D unresolved. The length of the CDR3 is 14 residues. CDR1 SGHRS and CDR2 YFSETQ come from the germline V gene. V was clipped by 4 bases and J by 1 base, with 11 bases between them. CDR3 sequence reads: CASSPIYRNTEAFF. CDR3 in DNA: TGCGCCAGCAGCCCGATCTATCGGAACACTGAAGCTTTCTTT.

The V call is TRBV14, the J call TRBJ2-3; no clear D gene. The CDR3 consists of 14 residues. The germline V gene encodes CDR1 SGHDN and CDR2 FVKESK. The ends were cut back, 6 bases at V and 4 bases at J, with 14 bases in the middle. This chain's CDR3 is CASSRLGPPDTQYF. The DNA for the CDR3 is TGTGCCAGCAGTAGGCTAGGCCCCCCAGATACGCAGTATTTT.